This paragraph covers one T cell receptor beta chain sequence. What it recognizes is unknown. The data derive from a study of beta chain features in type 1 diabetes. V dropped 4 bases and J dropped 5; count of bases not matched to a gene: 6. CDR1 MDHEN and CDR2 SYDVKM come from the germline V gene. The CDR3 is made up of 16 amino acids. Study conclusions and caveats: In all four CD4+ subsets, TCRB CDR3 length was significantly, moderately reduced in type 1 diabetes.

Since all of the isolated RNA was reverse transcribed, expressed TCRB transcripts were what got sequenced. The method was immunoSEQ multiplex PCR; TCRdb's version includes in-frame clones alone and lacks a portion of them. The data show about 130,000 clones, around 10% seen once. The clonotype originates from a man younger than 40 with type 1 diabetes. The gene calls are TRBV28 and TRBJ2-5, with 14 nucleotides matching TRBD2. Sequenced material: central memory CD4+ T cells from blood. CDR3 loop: CASSSYGTSGGETQYF. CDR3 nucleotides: TGTGCCAGCAGTTCATACGGGACTAGCGGGGGTGAGACCCAGTACTTC.